This T cell receptor (beta chain) originates from a study of shared clonotypes between healthy human individuals. The repertoire was sequenced with immunoSEQ multiplex PCR; TCRdb's copy has only in-frame clones and lacks some. The table includes a few million clones, approximately 93% detected once. Per the germline V gene, CDR1 is MDHEN and CDR2 is SYDVKM. Between the trimmed V and J ends, which lost 2 bases and 5 bases, there was a span of 10 bases. The CDR3 extends over 13 amino acids. The chain combines TRBV28 with TRBJ2-7; D gene uncertain. The source of this sequence is a man aged 18-30 years in good health. Some clones in this sample may be carry-over from other donors' samples. Material for sequencing was naive CD4+ T cells from PBMCs. Stated subset: CD45RA+ positively selected. The CDR3 region is CASSLSRAHEQYF. For the CDR3, the DNA is TGTGCCAGCAGTTTAAGTCGGGCCCACGAGCAGTACTTC.